These 30 T cell receptor beta chains were all obtained from the same sample, sequenced in a study of CD8 T cells in Susac syndrome. Reverse transcription of about 0.45 to 1 ug RNA used random hexamers. MiXCR, run by TCRdb on the immunoSEQ multiplex PCR reads, gives a single entry per CDR3 protein. The repertoire holds 180,000 or so distinct CDR3 sequences, over 85% seen once, with approximately 0.1% in the top ten. Specimen: CD4+ T cells from PBMCs. The receptor set was obtained from a human donor in good health.

The chain has TRBV27 and TRBJ1-2, with D possibly matching TRBD1 (6 bases). CDR3 length: 15 residues. The V and J ends lost 4 bases and 4 bases respectively, with 16 bases between them. Per the germline V gene, CDR1 is MNHEY and CDR2 is SMNVEV (reference sequence). For the CDR3, the DNA is TGTGCCAGCAGTTGGGGCGGGGGGGGCGTCTATGGCTACACCTTC. Residues: CASSWGGGGVYGYTF.

The chain is built from TRBV12-3 or TRBV12-4 and TRBJ2-7; D uncertain. The CDR3 spans 12 residues. Trimming left V 1 base short and J 5 bases short, with 6 bases between. In DNA form, the CDR3 reads TGTGCCAGCAGTTTAGTTTCCGACGAGCAGTACTTC. Amino acids: CASSLVSDEQYF.

The rearrangement joins TRBV20-1 to TRBJ2-4; 8 bases match TRBD2. The V gene's germline CDR1 is DFQATT and CDR2 SNEGSKA (reference sequence). V shed 3 bases and J 0 bases; nucleotides not matched to a gene: 4. The CDR3 is 15 residues long. This CDR3 reads CSASAGGLAKNIQYF. For the CDR3, the DNA is TGCAGTGCTAGTGCGGGAGGTCTAGCCAAAAACATTCAGTACTTC.

CDR3 sequence: CASSPGLDGETQYF. For the CDR3, the DNA is TGTGCCAGCAGCCCCGGACTAGATGGTGAGACCCAGTACTTC. The chain is built from TRBV7-9 and TRBJ2-5, with 7 bases matching TRBD2. Trimming at V came to 5 bases and at J to 5 bases, leaving 8 bases not matched to a gene. The CDR3 has 14 residues. Germline values: CDR1 SEHNR, CDR2 FQNEAQ (reference sequence).

The chain uses TRBV20-1 and TRBJ1-5, with a tentative D call TRBD1 (6 bases). The CDR3 runs to 11 residues. V was cut by 6 bases and J by 6 bases, with 9 bases left in between. In germline, CDR1 is DFQATT, CDR2 SNEGSKA (reference sequence). The CDR3 is CSATRGQPQHF. The CDR3 DNA reads as TGCAGTGCAACCAGGGGTCAGCCCCAGCATTTT.

The rearrangement uses TRBV7-2 and TRBJ1-1; possibly TRBD1 for D (6 bases). The germline gives CDR1 SGHTA, CDR2 FQGNSA. V was cut by 8 bases and J by 1 base, with 17 bases left in between. This CDR3 has 15 amino acids. DNA of the CDR3: TGTGCCAGCGGCACACCCGGACAGACGAACACTGAAGCTTTCTTT. Protein: CASGTPGQTNTEAFF. Based on the CDR3 plus reference TRBV7-2 and TRBJ1-1, the full variable domain is GAGVSQSPSNKVTEKGKDVELRCDPISGHTALYWYRQSLGQGLEFLIYFQGNSAPDKSGLPSDRFSAERTGGSVSTLTIQRTQQEDSAVYLCASGTPGQTNTEAFFGQGTRLTVV.

In this sample, this clonotype turned up once. The rearrangement links TRBV2 to TRBJ2-3; weak D call: TRBD2 (5 bases). Germline V gene data show CDR1 as SNHLY and CDR2 as FYNNEI. The ends were cut back, 5 bases at V and 1 base at J, with 16 bases in the middle. The CDR3 loop spans 16 amino acids. The CDR3 spells CASSPSPRTRTDTQYF. The CDR3 DNA is TGTGCCAGCAGTCCGTCTCCGAGGACTCGCACAGATACGCAGTATTTT.

The chain has TRBV20-1 and TRBJ2-3; D gene unclear. There are 11 residues in the CDR3. V lost 6 bases, J lost 4 bases, and 8 bases lay in between. CDR1 DFQATT and CDR2 SNEGSKA come from the germline V gene (reference sequence). CDR3 amino acids: CSAAVSDTQYF. In nucleotides, the CDR3 is TGCAGTGCCGCAGTGTCAGATACGCAGTATTTT.

The gene calls are TRBV4-3 and TRBJ2-1, with 11 bases matching TRBD2. V trimming: 3 bases; J trimming: 3 bases; junction bases outside the gene matches: 7. The CDR3 sequence is 17 residues long. Germline loops: CDR1 LGHNA, CDR2 YSLEER. CDR3 nucleotide sequence: TGCGCCAGCAGCCATGCGATTCTAGCGGGAGGCTACAATGAGCAGTTCTTC. This translates into CASSHAILAGGYNEQFF.

This clonotype has just one count. The chain uses TRBV3-1 and TRBJ2-7, with TRBD1 as a possible D gene (5 bases). The CDR3 consists of 13 residues. Trimming left V 3 bases short and J 5 bases short, with 11 bases between. From germline, CDR1 is LGHDT and CDR2 YNNKEL (reference sequence). CDR3 in amino acids: CASSHSDSNEQYF. In nucleotides, the CDR3 is TGTGCCAGCAGCCACTCCGACAGCAACGAGCAGTACTTC.

V usage is TRBV7-9 and J usage is TRBJ2-1, with 7 nucleotides matching TRBD2. The CDR3 extends over 14 amino acids. V lost 0 bases and J lost 5; bases outside the gene matches: 1. Germline V gene lookup returns CDR1 SEHNR and CDR2 FQNEAQ (reference sequence). In DNA form, the CDR3 reads TGTGCCAGCAGCTTAGCGGGAGGGGACAATGAGCAGTTCTTC. As protein: CASSLAGGDNEQFF.

V is TRBV12-3 or TRBV12-4 and J is TRBJ2-1, with TRBD2 matching over 7 bases. The CDR3 runs to 14 residues. The ends lost 6 bases at V and 7 bases at J; junction bases unmatched: 9. CDR3 coding DNA: TGTGCCAGCAGCCCGGGAGGACTAGTTAATGAGCAGTTCTTC. Its protein product is CASSPGGLVNEQFF.

The V gene is TRBV7-2, the J gene TRBJ2-7; 9 nucleotides agree with TRBD1. V gave up 5 bases and J gave up 6 bases; unmatched junction bases: 5. This CDR3 is 13 amino acids long. CDR1 and CDR2 (germline): SGHTA, FQGNSA. The CDR3 reads CASSRGQGVEQYF. In nucleotides, the CDR3 is TGTGCCAGCAGCCGGGGACAGGGTGTCGAGCAGTACTTC.

The CDR3 DNA sequence: TGTGCCTGGAGTGACCTAGGACAGGTCTACGAGCAGTACTTC. Protein: CAWSDLGQVYEQYF. This chain joins TRBV30 and TRBJ2-7; TRBD1 agrees at 7 bases. This CDR3 has 14 amino acids. Looked up from germline, CDR1 is GTSNPN and CDR2 is SVGIG (reference sequence). V shed 1 base, J shed 3 bases, and the junction held 6 bases outside the gene matches.

V is TRBV15 and J is TRBJ2-7; D gene unclear. V lost 6 bases to trimming and J lost 0 bases, with 6 bases between them. The length of the CDR3 is 12 residues. The germline CDR1 and CDR2 sequences are LNHNV and YYDKDF (reference sequence). In DNA, the CDR3 is TGTGCCACCAGTGGGGACTCCTACGAGCAGTACTTC. Residues: CATSGDSYEQYF.

The rearrangement joins TRBV27 to TRBJ2-1; D might be TRBD1 or TRBD2, each matching 6 bases. CDR3 length equals 12 residues. The germline V gene encodes CDR1 MNHEY and CDR2 SMNVEV (reference sequence). V lost 3 bases, J lost 10 bases, and 10 bases lay in between. The CDR3, as DNA: TGTGCCAGCAGTTTCGAGGGGGGAGAGCAGTTCTTC. Encoded protein: CASSFEGGEQFF.

This rearrangement joins TRBV7-8 to TRBJ2-7; D might be TRBD2 (6 bases). Germline CDR1 and CDR2: SGHVS and FQNEAQ. The CDR3 has 21 residues. Between the trimmed V and J ends, which lost 5 bases and 2 bases, there was a span of 34 bases. The CDR3 region is CASSTRSTALGLRSRTYEQYF. The CDR3, as DNA: TGTGCCAGCAGCACCAGGTCGACAGCCCTGGGACTCCGGTCTCGCACCTACGAGCAGTACTTC. Complete variable domain (other parts from reference TRBV7-8 and TRBJ2-7): GAGVSQSPRYKVAKRGQDVALRCDPISGHVSLFWYQQALGQGPEFLTYFQNEAQLDKSGLPSDRFFAERPEGSVSTLKIQRTQQEDSAVYLCASSTRSTALGLRSRTYEQYFGPGTRLTVT.

V is TRBV29-1 and J is TRBJ2-1, with D perhaps matching TRBD2 (6 bases). Germline CDR1 and CDR2: SQVTM and ANQGSEA. V was clipped by 6 bases and J by 7 bases, with 13 bases between them. The CDR3 is 12 amino acids. CDR3 amino acids: CSVGRGSNEQFF. CDR3 nucleotide sequence: TGCAGCGTGGGCCGGGGGTCGAATGAGCAGTTCTTC.

This chain joins TRBV5-1 and TRBJ2-1, with 7 bases identical to TRBD1. Trimming cost V 0 bases and J 8 bases; bases outside gene matches: 8. The germline CDR1 and CDR2 sequences are SGHRS and YFSETQ. The CDR3 spans 15 residues. CDR3: CASSLAPGQADEQFF. CDR3 nucleotides: TGCGCCAGCAGCTTGGCCCCAGGACAGGCGGATGAGCAGTTCTTC. The variable domain in full, completed from reference TRBV5-1 and TRBJ2-1, reads KAGVTQTPRYLIKTRGQQVTLSCSPISGHRSVSWYQQTPGQGLQFLFEYFSETQRNKGNFPGRFSGRQFSNSRSEMNVSTLELGDSALYLCASSLAPGQADEQFFGPGTRLTVL.

V and J are TRBV9 and TRBJ2-7; the D is unclear. Trimming took 0 bases from V and 2 from J, leaving 6 bases between them. The CDR3 loop spans 13 amino acids. Germline lookup yields CDR1 SGDLS and CDR2 YYNGEE. The CDR3 loop is CASSVGHTYEQYF. CDR3 nucleotides: TGTGCCAGCAGCGTAGGACACACCTACGAGCAGTACTTC.

The chain is built from TRBV27 and TRBJ2-7, with D perhaps TRBD2 (5 bases). The CDR3 consists of 12 residues. The germline V and J ends were trimmed by 3 bases and 6 bases, with 9 bases remaining between them. From germline, CDR1 is MNHEY and CDR2 SMNVEV (reference sequence). The CDR3 loop reads CASSLRVGEQYF. The CDR3 DNA is TGTGCCAGCAGTTTGAGGGTAGGCGAGCAGTACTTC.

This clonotype turned up a few times. The V and J genes are TRBV28 and TRBJ2-1; D ambiguous. Germline V gives CDR1 MDHEN, CDR2 SYDVKM. The CDR3 is made up of 11 amino acids. The germline V and J ends were trimmed by 6 bases and 5 bases, with 5 bases remaining between them. The CDR3 spells CASSLNNEQFF. In nucleotides, the CDR3 is TGTGCCAGCAGCTTGAACAATGAGCAGTTCTTC.

CDR3 nucleotide sequence: TGCAGTGCTAGAGGACAGAACTATGGCTACACCTTC. It codes for CSARGQNYGYTF. The chain is built from TRBV20-1 and TRBJ1-2, with D tentatively TRBD1 (5 bases). CDR1 and CDR2 from the germline V gene are DFQATT and SNEGSKA (reference sequence). The CDR3 consists of 12 residues. V gave up 1 base and J gave up 2 bases, with 5 bases separating them.

The V and J genes are TRBV24-1 and TRBJ2-3; D call uncertain. The V gene lost 3 bases and the J gene lost 5 bases, with 8 bases spanning the gap. This CDR3 region has 13 residues. Germline CDR1 is KGHDR and CDR2 is SFDVKD. CDR3 region: CATSDRHEDTQYF. As DNA, the CDR3 is TGTGCCACCAGTGATAGACATGAAGATACGCAGTATTTT.

V is TRBV30 and J is TRBJ2-7, with D uncertain. CDR3 size: 11 residues. The V and J ends lost 4 bases and 3 bases respectively, with 7 bases between them. Germline V CDR1 and CDR2: GTSNPN, SVGIG (reference sequence). CDR3 in amino acids: CAWTVDYEQYF. The CDR3 bases are TGTGCCTGGACGGTAGACTACGAGCAGTACTTC.

The rearrangement joins TRBV7-2 to TRBJ2-2; D is undetermined. CDR1 is SGHTA and CDR2 is FQGNSA in the germline V gene. V shed 3 bases and J shed 7 bases, with 6 bases lying between them. CDR3 length: 12 amino acids. For the CDR3, the DNA is TGTGCCAGCAGCTTCCTGGTCGGGGAGCTGTTTTTT. This translates into CASSFLVGELFF.

This chain joins TRBV29-1 and TRBJ2-7; 13 nucleotides line up with TRBD2. Trimming cost V 6 bases and J 4 bases; bases outside gene matches: 3. The length of the CDR3 is 13 residues. The germline CDR1 and CDR2 sequences are SQVTM and ANQGSEA. The CDR3 reads CSVATSGGYEQYF. The CDR3 nucleotides are TGCAGCGTCGCGACTAGCGGGGGGTACGAGCAGTACTTC.

This chain uses TRBV7-9 with TRBJ2-2; tentatively, D is TRBD1 (6 bases). Germline CDR1 SEHNR, CDR2 FQNEAQ (reference sequence). The CDR3 covers 15 residues. Trimming took off 4 bases at V and 1 base at J, with 10 bases between the two ends. The CDR3 nucleotides read TGTGCCAGCAGCTGGGGGCCTTGGAACACCGGGGAGCTGTTTTTT. Amino acids: CASSWGPWNTGELFF.

The chain links TRBV7-2 to TRBJ2-7, with a possible D match to TRBD1 (5 bases). The CDR3 has 14 residues. The ends were cut back, 5 bases at V and 6 bases at J, with 17 bases in the middle. Germline V gene sequence: CDR1 SGHTA, CDR2 FQGNSA. CDR3 amino acids: CASSPHSGFGEQYF. The DNA for the CDR3 is TGTGCCAGCAGCCCCCATTCAGGGTTCGGCGAGCAGTACTTC. Using reference TRBV7-2 and TRBJ2-7 for the parts outside the CDR3, the full variable domain is GAGVSQSPSNKVTEKGKDVELRCDPISGHTALYWYRQSLGQGLEFLIYFQGNSAPDKSGLPSDRFSAERTGGSVSTLTIQRTQQEDSAVYLCASSPHSGFGEQYFGPGTRLTVT.

V gene TRBV15 combines with J gene TRBJ2-1; D is perhaps TRBD2 (5 bases). V lost 5 bases and J 6 bases, leaving 8 bases between the germline ends. The CDR3 has 12 amino acids. Germline V CDR1 and CDR2: LNHNV, YYDKDF (reference sequence). The CDR3 spells CATSRTGNEQFF. CDR3 in DNA: TGTGCCACCAGCCGGACTGGCAATGAGCAGTTCTTC.